The clone carrying this T cell receptor (beta chain) occurred many times. Its specificity is unknown. According to the study, genomic DNA was the template for TCR beta VDJ and CDR3 profiling. Using its own MiXCR run on the reads, TCRdb lists one record per CDR3 protein. Altogether over 150,000 distinct CDR3 sequences are present, about 48% being singletons, with the ten largest covering over 9.5%. The data were taken from a study of CD8+CD57+ T cells in acquired aplastic anemia. Study-level information: The study obtained an average of 3.2 ug of DNA from sorted CD4+ and CD8+ cells. General study findings and limits: For CD8+ Simpson's diversity, patients and controls showed no significant difference. About 28 sequences, all CD8+ CDR3, were shared between patients and controls.

Per the germline V gene, CDR1 is DFQATT and CDR2 is SNEGSKA (reference sequence). Trimming pared 0 bases from V and 3 bases from J, leaving 15 bases between. The CDR3 covers 16 residues. Sequencing involved patients with CD8+CD57+ cell expansion previously shown by flow cytometry. Patients were therapy-naive when their blood was sampled. The receptor was derived from a human donor with aplastic anemia. The chain has TRBV20-1 and TRBJ2-1; D is perhaps TRBD1 (6 bases). Source material: sorted CD4+, CD8+, or CD8+CD57+ T cells (not recorded which) from PBMCs. The CDR3 loop reads CSAREVGTQLYNEQFF. DNA for the CDR3: TGCAGTGCTAGAGAGGTAGGGACACAACTCTACAATGAGCAGTTCTTC.